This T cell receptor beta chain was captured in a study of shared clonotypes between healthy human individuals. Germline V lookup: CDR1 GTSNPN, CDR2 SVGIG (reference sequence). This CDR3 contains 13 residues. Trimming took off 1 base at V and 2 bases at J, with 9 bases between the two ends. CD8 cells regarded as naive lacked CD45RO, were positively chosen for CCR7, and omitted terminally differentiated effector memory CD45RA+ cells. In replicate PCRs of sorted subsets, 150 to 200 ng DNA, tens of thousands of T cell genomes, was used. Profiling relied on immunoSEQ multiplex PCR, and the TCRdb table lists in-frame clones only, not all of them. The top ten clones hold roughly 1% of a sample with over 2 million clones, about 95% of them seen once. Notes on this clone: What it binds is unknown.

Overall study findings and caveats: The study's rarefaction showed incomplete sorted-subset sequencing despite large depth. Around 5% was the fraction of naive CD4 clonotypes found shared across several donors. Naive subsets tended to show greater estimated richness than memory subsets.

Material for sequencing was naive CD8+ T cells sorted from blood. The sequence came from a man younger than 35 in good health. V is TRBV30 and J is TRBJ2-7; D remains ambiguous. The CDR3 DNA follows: TGTGCCTGGAGTGGAGGTGGGGCCTACGAGCAGTACTTC. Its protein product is CAWSGGGAYEQYF.